Listed below are T cell receptor beta chains from one sample, sequenced in a study of blood T cell repertoires in COVID-19. The method was immunoSEQ multiplex PCR; TCRdb's version includes in-frame clones alone and lacks a portion of them. The table shows fewer than 400,000 clones, with 80% to 90% occurring only once. Sequenced input: PBMCs or T cells enriched from blood (not recorded which). The source is a man aged 25-45 years who had recovered from COVID-19. Both conserved end residues are part of each CDR3. Size is omitted from some rows. Given values are once, few, many or a class for expanded clones.

v_call,j_call,clone_size,cdr3_aa
TRBV5-1,TRBJ2-3,-,CASSSLVGDTDTQYF
TRBV4-2,TRBJ2-3,-,CASSQVDGGGGNTQYF
TRBV30,TRBJ2-7,-,CAWSTGGTYEQYF
TRBV4-1,TRBJ1-5,few,CASSHEWTGNSPQHF
TRBV12-3/TRBV12-4,TRBJ2-5,-,CASKSTGGETQYF
TRBV6-4,TRBJ1-2,-,CASSDSNRGYTF
TRBV27,TRBJ2-4,-,CASSRGLAASKNIQYF
TRBV6-4,TRBJ1-6,-,CASREHARGVNSPLHF
TRBV30,TRBJ1-2,-,CAWSVGGGGGYTF
TRBV7-3,TRBJ2-7,-,CASSSRTDHYEQYF
TRBV2,TRBJ2-3,-,CASSVGSGGSPSTDTQYF
TRBV5-1,TRBJ2-7,-,CASSLRGSYEQYF
TRBV10-3,TRBJ2-5,-,CAISESAGLGTQYF
TRBV7-2,TRBJ2-6,-,CGAGGSYVGANVLTF
TRBV3-1/TRBV3-2,TRBJ2-7,-,CASSHRGPPYEQYF
TRBV27,TRBJ1-4,-,CASSLRTGANEKLFF
TRBV9,TRBJ1-2,-,CASSDPGQGVYGYTF
TRBV6-5,TRBJ2-6,once,CASSYSLRSGANVLTF
TRBV5-1,TRBJ2-7,-,CASSPGQGAHEQYF
TRBV6-5,TRBJ1-2,-,CASRSRTGDGYTF
TRBV5-4,TRBJ1-1,-,CASSLEGGAGTEAFF
TRBV23-1,TRBJ1-5,-,CASSQVVGQGDSNQPQHF
TRBV7-3,TRBJ1-4,-,CASSFLPNEKLFF
TRBV10-3,TRBJ2-7,-,CAISESPGSPNEQYF
TRBV24-1,TRBJ1-5,-,CATSPATGGLQPQHF
TRBV7-2,TRBJ1-2,-,CASSPDRYNYGYTF
TRBV2,TRBJ2-2,-,CASKSGGVTGELFF
TRBV6-4,TRBJ1-2,-,CASSAGFGGYTF
TRBV11-2,TRBJ2-1,-,CASSFSYEQFF
TRBV10-3,TRBJ2-3,-,CAISAAGGTDTQYF
TRBV5-5,TRBJ2-6,once,CASGYQGAGANVLTF
TRBV7-2,TRBJ1-5,-,CASSPRAADNQPQHF
TRBV9,TRBJ2-2,-,CASSVGGTGGSTGELFF
TRBV5-5,TRBJ1-3,-,CASSKGTGGSGNTIYF
TRBV25-1,TRBJ2-1,few,CASSEASEQFF
TRBV7-2,TRBJ2-1,-,CASSLEAGLHEQFF
TRBV29-1,TRBJ1-4,-,CSVATGQSEKLFF
TRBV7-9,TRBJ2-3,once,CASSPLTSGSTDTQYF
TRBV9,TRBJ1-5,-,CASSVGDSEARPQHF
TRBV18,TRBJ1-2,-,CASSPPNRELRGYTF
TRBV7-2,TRBJ1-1,-,CASSLGQRTEAFF
TRBV6-5,TRBJ1-3,-,CASSQGGNTIYF
TRBV9,TRBJ1-3,-,CASSGDRGEALTGNTIYF
TRBV18,TRBJ2-7,once,CASSPETGGFEQYF
TRBV14,TRBJ1-2,-,CASSPTPNYGYTF
TRBV7-9,TRBJ2-1,-,CASSLGTSPHSYNEQFF
TRBV5-1,TRBJ1-2,once,CASSKDRPDDYGYTF
TRBV25-1,TRBJ1-1,-,CASQIQGARTEAFF
TRBV6-4,TRBJ2-3,-,CASSGQGGADTQYF
TRBV5-1,TRBJ2-1,-,CASSSTGGGEQFF
TRBV24-1,TRBJ2-1,-,CATSGTGHYNEQFF